Included here is one T cell receptor beta chain sequence, with context. A read error may produce the germline difference seen at one junction end. The source of the sample is a study of early T cells in non-severe SARS-CoV-2 infection. The library protocol tagged individual cDNA molecules with unique molecular identifiers. MiXCR, applied by TCRdb to the 5' RACE reads, yields one record per CDR3 protein. The sample consists of approximately 70,000 distinct CDR3 sequences, roughly an eighth of them appearing once. This CDR3 contains 14 residues. CDR1 SNHLY and CDR2 FYNNEI come from the germline V gene. The material sequenced was whole blood, taken at baseline. This TCR was sampled from an adult who was a healthcare worker with PCR-confirmed SARS-CoV-2 infection or an uninfected control (not recorded which). The donor label of this sample is uncertain. V and J are TRBV2 and TRBJ1-6, with a possible D match to TRBD1 (6 bases). The DNA of the CDR3 is TGTGCTAGCATCCGGGACACTTTTAATTCACCCCTCCACTTT. Its translation is CASIRDTFNSPLHF.